This T cell receptor (beta chain) derives from a study of shared clonotypes between healthy human individuals. Study results and caveats: Sorted-subset samples were not fully sequenced, rarefaction indicated. The study generally estimated greater richness for naive than memory subsets. A handful of donors showed sharing of approximately 5% of naive CD4 clonotypes.

In the source study's methods: Filtering differed, since immunoSEQ gave only junction sequences and no quality scores. TCRdb keeps only in-frame clones here, not all; method: immunoSEQ multiplex PCR. The DNA was the basis for D and trimming; V, J and clone size are from that table. The data hold 550,000 to 600,000 clones, with roughly 98% observed a single time. Concerning this clone itself: Its target is not known.

Per the germline V gene, CDR1 is SGHNT and CDR2 is YYREEE (reference sequence). This CDR3 has 15 residues. Losses at the gene ends were 4 bases for V and 6 bases for J; bases not matched to a gene: 8. Naive CD8 populations comprised CD45RO-negative cells positively selected for CCR7, excluding terminally differentiated effector memory CD45RA+ cells. The rearrangement joins TRBV5-4 to TRBJ1-2; TRBD1 aligns across 11 bases. Sequenced input: naive CD8+ T cells sorted from blood. This receptor was obtained from a man aged 25-40 years in good health. CDR3 DNA sequence: TGTGCCAGCAGCCCGCCCGGACAGGGGGCGAATGGCTACACCTTC. This encodes CASSPPGQGANGYTF.